The present T cell receptor beta chain was sequenced within a study of regulatory T cells in long-lasting Graves disease. This clonotype counts as medium-sized (0.01 to 0.1%). Both iRepertoire HTBI primers and Arm-PCR of CDR3 regions were used to build the TCR beta libraries. TCRdb fed the multiplex PCR reads into MiXCR, producing one record per CDR3 protein. The data contain around 250,000 distinct CDR3 sequences, about 18% of them singletons. Time point meaning: newly diagnosed GD, antithyroid drugs for less than 3 months. Making the TCR library involved RNA that had been extracted from PBMCs. Germline V gene data show CDR1 as LGHDT and CDR2 as YNNKEL (reference sequence). J was trimmed by 2 bases and V by 3 bases; bases with no gene match: 3. The CDR3 has 16 residues. This sample was also put to use in a study of T cells in Graves' hyperthyroidism and ophthalmopathy.

The clonotype was recovered from a woman aged 25 to 39 with Graves disease. Material: peripheral blood mononuclear cells (PBMCs), obtained at new diagnosis, from a patient treated with antithyroid drugs. The gene calls are TRBV3-1 and TRBJ2-3, with TRBD2 matching over 12 bases. CDR3 loop: CASSQRLAGDTDTQYF. CDR3 nucleotides: TGTGCCAGCAGCCAGCGACTAGCGGGGGACACAGATACGCAGTATTTT.